These 8 T cell receptor beta chains were all obtained from the same sample, sequenced in a study of spatial heterogeneity in lung cancer. TCRdb used MiXCR to reprocess the 5' RACE reads, holding one entry per CDR3 protein. Among around 10,000 distinct CDR3 sequences, less than 5% were seen once, and the ten largest hold about 7.9%. The time point is: sample taken at primary tumor resection. No cell sorting; template was whole RNA from tumor, lung tissue or PBMC. This specimen consisted of normal lung tissue next to the tumor, obtained at surgery. These receptors were collected from a male donor with early-stage non-small cell lung cancer.

This clonotype came up many times. This chain joins TRBV6-1 and TRBJ2-7; D unclear. CDR1 and CDR2 (germline): MNHNS, SASEGT. Trimming left V 2 bases short and J 5 bases short, with 4 bases between. The CDR3 has 11 residues. In DNA, the CDR3 is TGTGCCAGCAGTGAACTTAACGAGCAGTACTTC. This encodes CASSELNEQYF.

The chain recombines TRBV19 with TRBJ1-1; D not resolved. The V gene's germline CDR1 is LNHDA and CDR2 SQIVND (reference sequence). The CDR3 totals 13 residues. The ends were cut back, 7 bases at V and 0 bases at J, with 9 bases in the middle. The CDR3 spells CASTLTVNTEAFF. In nucleotides, the CDR3 is TGTGCCAGTACCCTAACAGTGAACACTGAAGCTTTCTTT.

This clonotype appeared many times. The chain uses TRBV4-2 and TRBJ2-3, with D unclear. V was clipped by 1 base and J by 0 bases, with 8 bases between them. Germline CDR1 is LGHNA and CDR2 is YNFKEQ. The CDR3 covers 15 residues. Here the CDR3 reads CASSQGAVSTDTQYF. The CDR3 DNA reads as TGTGCCAGCAGCCAAGGCGCAGTAAGCACAGATACGCAGTATTTT.

At least ten counts were recorded for this clonotype. V is TRBV2 and J is TRBJ1-6; TRBD1 might be the D (6 bases). Trimming pared 2 bases from V and 7 bases from J, leaving 9 bases between. CDR1 is SNHLY, CDR2 FYNNEI, per germline. The CDR3 contains 14 residues. The CDR3 bases are TGTGCCAGCAGTGAATCAAGGGGGAATTCACCCCTCCACTTT. Its protein product is CASSESRGNSPLHF.

This chain joins TRBV7-9 and TRBJ1-1; tentatively, D is TRBD1 (5 bases). CDR1 and CDR2 from the germline V gene are SEHNR and FQNEAQ (reference sequence). V lost 5 bases and J 2 bases, leaving 15 bases between the germline ends. The CDR3 extends over 15 amino acids. CDR3 coding DNA: TGTGCCAGCAGCAGCCAGGGACGGAGAAACACTGAAGCTTTCTTT. As protein: CASSSQGRRNTEAFF.

This clonotype was found many times. CDR3 in amino acids: CASSQDRTTSTDTQYF. DNA of the CDR3: TGCGCCAGCAGCCAAGATCGGACGACTAGCACAGATACGCAGTATTTT. V is TRBV4-1 and J is TRBJ2-3; D not resolved. Germline V CDR1 and CDR2: MGHRA, YSYEKL. The CDR3 totals 16 residues. The germline V and J ends were trimmed by 0 bases and 0 bases, with 10 bases remaining between them.

This clonotype was counted ten times or more. The chain has TRBV13 and TRBJ2-5, with 8 bases fitting TRBD2. Per germline, CDR1 PRHDT and CDR2 FYEKMQ (reference sequence). V lost 4 bases and J lost 5; bases outside the gene matches: 9. This CDR3 comprises 15 residues. As DNA, the CDR3 is TGTGCCAGCAGCTCTCCGGGACTAGAAGCGGAGACCCAGTACTTC. It yields the protein CASSSPGLEAETQYF.

Judged by abundance, this clonotype is medium-sized (0.01 to 0.1%). The V call is TRBV7-8, the J call TRBJ1-2; 9 bases match TRBD1. This CDR3 has 18 amino acids. CDR1 and CDR2 from the germline V gene are SGHVS and FQNEAQ. With 5 bases clipped from V and 2 bases from J, the junction kept 15 bases outside the gene matches. CDR3 nucleotides: TGTGCCAGCAGCCCTAATACAGGGGGCGTCCCTCTAAACTATGGCTACACCTTC. Translating gives CASSPNTGGVPLNYGYTF. Filled out from reference TRBV7-8 and TRBJ1-2, the complete variable domain reads GAGVSQSPRYKVAKRGQDVALRCDPISGHVSLFWYQQALGQGPEFLTYFQNEAQLDKSGLPSDRFFAERPEGSVSTLKIQRTQQEDSAVYLCASSPNTGGVPLNYGYTFGSGTRLTVV.